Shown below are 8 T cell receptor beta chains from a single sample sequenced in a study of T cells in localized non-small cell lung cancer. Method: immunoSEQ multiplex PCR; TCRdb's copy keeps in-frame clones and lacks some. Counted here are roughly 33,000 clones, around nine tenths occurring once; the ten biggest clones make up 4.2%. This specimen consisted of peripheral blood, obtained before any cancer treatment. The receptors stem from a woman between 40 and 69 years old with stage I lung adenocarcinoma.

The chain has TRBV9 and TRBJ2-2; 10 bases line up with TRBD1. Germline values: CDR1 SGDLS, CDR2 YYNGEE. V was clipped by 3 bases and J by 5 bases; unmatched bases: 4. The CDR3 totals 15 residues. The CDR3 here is CASSAGQGGTGELFF. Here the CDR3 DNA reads TGTGCCAGCAGCGCCGGACAGGGGGGGACCGGGGAGCTGTTTTTT.

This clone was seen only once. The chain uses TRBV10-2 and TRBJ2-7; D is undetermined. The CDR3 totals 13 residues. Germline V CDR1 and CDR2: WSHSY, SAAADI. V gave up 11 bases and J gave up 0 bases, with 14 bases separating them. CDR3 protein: CASRWTNSYEQYF. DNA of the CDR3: TGCGCCTCTAGGTGGACCAACTCCTACGAGCAGTACTTC.

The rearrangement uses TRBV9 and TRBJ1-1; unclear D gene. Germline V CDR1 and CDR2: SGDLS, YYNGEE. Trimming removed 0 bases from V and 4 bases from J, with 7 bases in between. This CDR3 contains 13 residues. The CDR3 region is CASSVERGTEAFF. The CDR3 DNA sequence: TGTGCCAGCAGCGTAGAGAGAGGCACTGAAGCTTTCTTT.

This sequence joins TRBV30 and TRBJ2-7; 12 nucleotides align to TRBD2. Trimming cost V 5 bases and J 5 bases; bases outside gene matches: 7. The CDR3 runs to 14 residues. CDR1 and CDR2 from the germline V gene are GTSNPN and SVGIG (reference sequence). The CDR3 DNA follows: TGTGCCTGGCTAATGACTAGCGGGGGCAACGAGCAGTACTTC. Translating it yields CAWLMTSGGNEQYF.

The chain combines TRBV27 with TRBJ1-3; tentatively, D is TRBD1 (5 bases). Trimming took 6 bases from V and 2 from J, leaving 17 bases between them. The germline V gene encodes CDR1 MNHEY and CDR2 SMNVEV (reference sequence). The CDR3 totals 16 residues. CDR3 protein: CASRLLSGVPGNTIYF. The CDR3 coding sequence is TGTGCCAGCAGACTACTTTCGGGGGTCCCTGGAAACACCATATATTTT.

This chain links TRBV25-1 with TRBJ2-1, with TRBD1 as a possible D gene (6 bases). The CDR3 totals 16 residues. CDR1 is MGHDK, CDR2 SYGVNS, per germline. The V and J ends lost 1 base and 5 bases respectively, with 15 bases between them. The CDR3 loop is CASSESRDIWHNEQFF. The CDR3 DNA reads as TGTGCCAGCAGTGAATCCCGGGACATCTGGCACAATGAGCAGTTCTTC.

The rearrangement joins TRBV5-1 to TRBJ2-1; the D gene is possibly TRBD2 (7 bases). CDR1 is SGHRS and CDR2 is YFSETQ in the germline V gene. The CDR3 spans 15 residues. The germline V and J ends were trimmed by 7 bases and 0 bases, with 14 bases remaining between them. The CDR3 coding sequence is TGCGCCAGCCGCCGTGGGGGGGCCTCCTACAATGAGCAGTTCTTC. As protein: CASRRGGASYNEQFF.

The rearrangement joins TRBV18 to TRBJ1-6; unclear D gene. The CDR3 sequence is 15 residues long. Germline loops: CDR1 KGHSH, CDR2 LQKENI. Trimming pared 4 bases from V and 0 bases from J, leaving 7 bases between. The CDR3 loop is CASSLDTSYNSPLHF. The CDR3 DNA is TGTGCCAGCTCACTCGATACCTCCTATAATTCACCCCTCCACTTT.